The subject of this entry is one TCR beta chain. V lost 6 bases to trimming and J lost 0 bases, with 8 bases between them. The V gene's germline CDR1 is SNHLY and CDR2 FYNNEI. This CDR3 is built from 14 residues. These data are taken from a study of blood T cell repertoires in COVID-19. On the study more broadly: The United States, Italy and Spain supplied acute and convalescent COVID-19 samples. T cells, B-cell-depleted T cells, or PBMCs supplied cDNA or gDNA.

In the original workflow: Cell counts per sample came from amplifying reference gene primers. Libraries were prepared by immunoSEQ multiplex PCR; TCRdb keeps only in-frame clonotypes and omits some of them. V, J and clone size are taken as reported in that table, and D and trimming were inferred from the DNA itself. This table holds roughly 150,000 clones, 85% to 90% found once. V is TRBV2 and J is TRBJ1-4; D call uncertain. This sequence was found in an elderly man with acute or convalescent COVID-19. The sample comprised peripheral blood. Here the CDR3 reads CASRVQPTNEKLFF. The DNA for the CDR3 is TGTGCCAGCAGGGTACAGCCAACTAATGAAAAACTGTTTTTT.